The 30 T cell receptor beta chains in this list originate from one sample, sequenced in a study of cytomegalovirus exposure and HLA in healthy donors. In the PCR, 60 Vbeta and 13 Jbeta primers were used. Here immunoSEQ multiplex PCR was the method, and the copy in TCRdb shows in-frame clones only, minus some. The table includes around 91,000 clones, around 84% detected once. Sequences were obtained from PBMCs. The receptors were sampled from a woman aged 40 to 55 in good health and CMV-seropositive.

This sequence joins TRBV18 and TRBJ2-4; the match to TRBD2 covers 7 bases. This CDR3 contains 16 residues. V gave up 3 bases and J gave up 0 bases; unmatched junction bases: 5. The germline CDR1 and CDR2 sequences are KGHSH and LQKENI. The CDR3 DNA reads as TGTGCCAGCTCACCGAACACTAGCGCAGCCAAAAACATTCAGTACTTC. Encoded protein: CASSPNTSAAKNIQYF. Filled out from reference TRBV18 and TRBJ2-4, the complete variable domain reads NAGVMQNPRHLVRRRGQEARLRCSPMKGHSHVYWYRQLPEEGLKFMVYLQKENIIDESGMPKERFSAEFPKEGPSILRIQQVVRGDSAAYFCASSPNTSAAKNIQYFGAGTRLSVL.

This chain connects TRBV15 to TRBJ2-1, with a tentative D call TRBD2 (7 bases). Germline CDR1 LNHNV, CDR2 YYDKDF (reference sequence). The length of the CDR3 is 15 residues. The V end lost 3 bases, the J end lost 7 bases, and 16 bases lay between the germline ends. CDR3 residues: CATSRGGAGVNEQFF. DNA of the CDR3: TGTGCCACCAGCAGGGGGGGGGCAGGGGTTAATGAGCAGTTCTTC.

The chain employs TRBV2 and TRBJ2-7; no reliable D call. The CDR3 runs to 15 residues. From germline, CDR1 is SNHLY and CDR2 FYNNEI. Trimming removed 4 bases at V and 2 bases at J, with 15 bases between. The CDR3 spells CASSGAVDVPYEQYF. CDR3 bases: TGTGCCAGCAGTGGGGCAGTCGATGTACCCTACGAGCAGTACTTC.

This sequence joins TRBV29-1 and TRBJ2-3, with D perhaps TRBD1 (5 bases). Looked up from germline, CDR1 is SQVTM and CDR2 is ANQGSEA. V was pared by 7 bases and J by 4 bases, with 12 bases between. CDR3 length: 12 residues. CDR3 coding DNA: TGCAGCGCACTCAGGGCCCCAGATACGCAGTATTTT. This translates into CSALRAPDTQYF.

V usage is TRBV4-1 and J usage is TRBJ2-5, with TRBD2 as a possible D gene (6 bases). The CDR3 consists of 16 residues. With 1 base removed from V and 1 base from J, the gap between germline ends came to 13 bases. CDR1 and CDR2 from the germline V gene are MGHRA and YSYEKL. CDR3 region: CASSQGVAVTQETQYF. The CDR3, as DNA: TGCGCCAGCAGCCAAGGGGTAGCGGTAACCCAAGAGACCCAGTACTTC.

J is TRBJ2-1 and V is TRBV28, with 7 bases matching TRBD1. The CDR3 has 14 amino acids. Germline assignment: CDR1 MDHEN and CDR2 SYDVKM. Trimming at V came to 6 bases and at J to 0 bases, leaving 2 bases not matched to a gene. The CDR3 is CASSGQDSYNEQFF. The CDR3 DNA is TGTGCCAGCAGCGGACAGGACTCCTACAATGAGCAGTTCTTC.

A word on this clone: One junction end disagrees with the germline gene, perhaps due to a read error. The chain uses TRBV9 and TRBJ2-3, with D possibly TRBD2 on 6 matching bases. Germline loops: CDR1 SGDLS, CDR2 YYNGEE. The CDR3 length is 14 residues. DNA of the CDR3: TGTGCCAGCAGCGTAGACGGGAGCACCGATACGCAGTATTTT. Translating it yields CASSVDGSTDTQYF.

The sample holds a few counts of this clone. The V gene is TRBV18, the J gene TRBJ1-4; D unclear. Germline-derived CDR1 and CDR2 are KGHSH and LQKENI. With 2 bases removed from V and 8 bases from J, the gap between germline ends came to 12 bases. The CDR3 extends over 14 amino acids. The CDR3 DNA reads TGTGCCAGCTCACCATTCGACCAGGTGGAAAAACTGTTTTTT. Translation: CASSPFDQVEKLFF. Based on the CDR3 plus reference TRBV18 and TRBJ1-4, the full variable domain is NAGVMQNPRHLVRRRGQEARLRCSPMKGHSHVYWYRQLPEEGLKFMVYLQKENIIDESGMPKERFSAEFPKEGPSILRIQQVVRGDSAAYFCASSPFDQVEKLFFGSGTQLSVL.

The chain uses TRBV2 and TRBJ1-2; D is perhaps TRBD1 (5 bases). Per the germline V gene, CDR1 is SNHLY and CDR2 is FYNNEI. V was clipped by 4 bases and J by 4 bases, with 16 bases between them. The CDR3 extends over 15 amino acids. The chain's CDR3 is CASSVSSWGAYGYTF. Here the CDR3 DNA reads TGTGCCAGCAGTGTCTCAAGCTGGGGCGCCTATGGCTACACCTTC.

This chain joins TRBV6-1 and TRBJ1-1; 7 positions agree with TRBD1. Trimming cost V 5 bases and J 4 bases; bases outside gene matches: 7. The germline CDR1 and CDR2 sequences are MNHNS and SASEGT. The CDR3 is made up of 14 amino acids. The CDR3 region has the DNA TGTGCCAGCAGTCACGGGACAGCCGCCACTGAAGCTTTCTTT. This sequence encodes CASSHGTAATEAFF.

This clone was detected many times. The CDR3 DNA is TGTGCCAGCAGCCAGATTGGGCCCGGGGACCAGTACTTC. Translated, it gives CASSQIGPGDQYF. V gene TRBV4-2 combines with J gene TRBJ2-5; D perhaps matches TRBD2 (5 bases). V was cut by 3 bases and J by 10 bases, with 15 bases left in between. Germline values: CDR1 LGHNA, CDR2 YNFKEQ. The CDR3 runs 13 residues.

The table lists this clone with a count of one. The J gene is TRBJ2-3, the V gene TRBV7-9; TRBD2 matches 7 bases. The CDR3 has 15 amino acids. Germline V gene lookup returns CDR1 SEHNR and CDR2 FQNEAQ (reference sequence). After removal of 5 bases from V and 0 bases from J, the junction contained 5 bases not matched to a gene. The CDR3 coding sequence is TGTGCCAGCAGCGCTCTAGCGGCCAGCACAGATACGCAGTATTTT. Translating it yields CASSALAASTDTQYF.

The CDR3 sequence: CASSIPGSTEAFF. CDR3 DNA sequence: TGTGCCAGTAGTATACCCGGGAGCACTGAAGCTTTCTTT. This chain connects TRBV19 to TRBJ1-1; D not certain. This CDR3 is built from 13 residues. CDR1 LNHDA and CDR2 SQIVND come from the germline V gene (reference sequence). V dropped 2 bases and J dropped 4 bases, with 8 bases sitting between them.

The V gene is TRBV5-4, the J gene TRBJ1-4, with D uncertain. Trimming removed 2 bases from V and 6 bases from J, with 11 bases in between. CDR3 length: 14 amino acids. CDR1 is SGHNT and CDR2 is YYREEE in the germline V gene (reference sequence). This CDR3 is CASSLRHVDEKLFF. The CDR3 DNA is TGTGCCAGCAGCTTAAGACACGTCGATGAAAAACTGTTTTTT. The full variable domain, with the rest looked up from reference TRBV5-4 and TRBJ1-4, is ETGVTQSPTHLIKTRGQQVTLRCSSQSGHNTVSWYQQALGQGPQFIFQYYREEENGRGNFPPRFSGLQFPNYSSELNVNALELDDSALYLCASSLRHVDEKLFFGSGTQLSVL.

The chain recombines TRBV7-2 with TRBJ2-5; 10 nucleotides match TRBD2. The CDR3 covers 17 residues. The V and J ends lost 3 bases and 5 bases, in that order; junction bases with no gene match: 12. The germline V gene has CDR1 SGHTA and CDR2 FQGNSA. CDR3 sequence: CASSFVTSGNGRETQYF. Here the CDR3 DNA reads TGTGCCAGCAGCTTTGTAACTAGCGGGAATGGGAGGGAGACCCAGTACTTC. Full variable domain (missing parts from reference TRBV7-2 and TRBJ2-5): GAGVSQSPSNKVTEKGKDVELRCDPISGHTALYWYRQSLGQGLEFLIYFQGNSAPDKSGLPSDRFSAERTGGSVSTLTIQRTQQEDSAVYLCASSFVTSGNGRETQYFGPGTRLLVL.

This clone appeared once. The genes are TRBV5-1 and TRBJ2-7, with 10 bases that match TRBD2. The CDR3 is made up of 14 amino acids. Trimming took 4 bases from V and 3 from J; bases not matched to a gene: 4. The germline V gene has CDR1 SGHRS and CDR2 YFSETQ. The CDR3 nucleotides are TGCGCCAGCAGCGCCTCTAGCGGGAGCTACGAGCAGTACTTC. Protein: CASSASSGSYEQYF. The full variable domain, in which reference TRBV5-1 and TRBJ2-7 provide the parts outside the CDR3, is KAGVTQTPRYLIKTRGQQVTLSCSPISGHRSVSWYQQTPGQGLQFLFEYFSETQRNKGNFPGRFSGRQFSNSRSEMNVSTLELGDSALYLCASSASSGSYEQYFGPGTRLTVT.

The CDR3 region is CASRWGLPNTDTQYF. CDR3 nucleotide sequence: TGTGCCAGCAGGTGGGGACTACCAAACACAGATACGCAGTATTTT. The V and J genes are TRBV11-3 and TRBJ2-3; 7 positions match TRBD2. V shed 6 bases and J 2 bases; nucleotides not matched to a gene: 8. The CDR3 loop spans 15 amino acids. Looked up from germline, CDR1 is SGHNT and CDR2 is YENEEA.

The chain has TRBV30 and TRBJ1-3; D is unclear. V was shortened by 2 bases and J by 3 bases, with 8 bases between the two germline ends. This CDR3 has 13 residues. Germline V gene sequence: CDR1 GTSNPN, CDR2 SVGIG (reference sequence). Here the CDR3 DNA reads TGTGCCTGGAGTACGGGGTTTGGAAACACCATATATTTT. Encoded protein: CAWSTGFGNTIYF.

This clone turned up a few times. This chain uses TRBV19 with TRBJ2-5; a possible D gene is TRBD2 (5 bases). V was pared by 3 bases and J by 4 bases, with 6 bases between. This CDR3 is built from 12 residues. Germline V gene sequence: CDR1 LNHDA, CDR2 SQIVND (reference sequence). CDR3: CASSMGRETQYF. CDR3 nucleotides: TGTGCCAGTAGTATGGGGAGAGAGACCCAGTACTTC.

The sample holds one count of this clone. The V gene is TRBV2, the J gene TRBJ2-3; 7 nucleotides match TRBD1. The CDR3 spans 14 residues. The junction had 6 bases not matched to a gene; V was cut back by 5 bases and J by 4 bases. From germline, CDR1 is SNHLY and CDR2 FYNNEI. As DNA, the CDR3 is TGTGCCAGCAGTCAGGGACAGCGGTCAGATACGCAGTATTTT. Encoded protein: CASSQGQRSDTQYF.

The rearrangement joins TRBV6-5 to TRBJ2-1; tentatively, D is TRBD2 (5 bases). Germline CDR1 reads MNHEY; CDR2 reads SVGAGI. V dropped 2 bases and J dropped 9 bases, with 11 bases sitting between them. This CDR3 comprises 13 residues. The CDR3 is CASSYISLGEQFF. The CDR3 DNA sequence: TGTGCCAGCAGTTACATATCACTAGGTGAGCAGTTCTTC.

The chain recombines TRBV7-3 with TRBJ2-4, with D hard to call. The CDR3 sequence is 14 residues long. Trimming left V 1 base short and J 9 bases short, with 13 bases between. CDR1 and CDR2 from the germline V gene are SGHTA and FQGTGA. The CDR3 DNA follows: TGTGCCAGCAGCTTAATAGCCCAAACCGGCATTCAGTACTTC. This sequence encodes CASSLIAQTGIQYF.

This chain links TRBV2 with TRBJ2-1, with TRBD2 matching 7 bases. After removal of 3 bases from V and 5 bases from J, the junction contained 7 bases not matched to a gene. The CDR3 contains 15 residues. CDR1 is SNHLY, CDR2 FYNNEI, per germline. This CDR3 reads CASSDWDYPNNEQFF. DNA of the CDR3: TGTGCCAGCAGTGACTGGGACTATCCGAACAATGAGCAGTTCTTC.

This clone was recorded only once. The V call is TRBV11-1, the J call TRBJ1-5; 7 bases are shared with TRBD1. This CDR3 is 14 amino acids long. After removal of 5 bases from V and 6 bases from J, the junction contained 7 bases not matched to a gene. Germline V lookup: CDR1 SGHAT, CDR2 FQDESV (reference sequence). CDR3 residues: CASSPDRESQPQHF. CDR3 DNA: TGTGCCAGCAGCCCAGACAGGGAATCTCAGCCCCAGCATTTT. Together with reference TRBV11-1 and TRBJ1-5, the CDR3 gives the full variable domain: EAEVAQSPRYKITEKSQAVAFWCDPISGHATLYWYRQILGQGPELLVQFQDESVVDDSQLPKDRFSAERLKGVDSTLKIQPAELGDSAMYLCASSPDRESQPQHFGDGTRLSIL.

V and J are TRBV25-1 and TRBJ2-1; a weak D match, TRBD1 (5 bases). The V gene lost 5 bases and the J gene lost 0 bases, with 8 bases spanning the gap. The CDR3 spans 14 residues. Germline CDR1 and CDR2: MGHDK and SYGVNS. The CDR3 bases are TGTGCCAGCAGTAGTCAGGGCTCCTACAATGAGCAGTTCTTC. It codes for CASSSQGSYNEQFF.

V usage is TRBV19 and J usage is TRBJ2-1; 10 bases match TRBD2. The germline CDR1 and CDR2 sequences are LNHDA and SQIVND (reference sequence). This CDR3 is built from 15 residues. Trimming took 8 bases from V and 7 from J; bases not matched to a gene: 11. CDR3 loop: CASGSLAGALNEQFF. The CDR3 nucleotides are TGTGCCAGTGGGTCCCTAGCGGGAGCATTGAATGAGCAGTTCTTC.

The chain uses TRBV11-3 and TRBJ2-1, with 10 bases fitting TRBD2. The germline V gene has CDR1 SGHNT and CDR2 YENEEA. The CDR3 loop spans 16 amino acids. The junction had 8 bases not matched to a gene; V was cut back by 5 bases and J by 4 bases. In nucleotides, the CDR3 is TGTGCCAGCAGCACCCGCCTAGCGGGAGATTACAATGAGCAGTTCTTC. Encoded protein: CASSTRLAGDYNEQFF. Drawing the rest from reference TRBV11-3 and TRBJ2-1, the complete variable domain is EAGVVQSPRYKIIEKKQPVAFWCNPISGHNTLYWYLQNLGQGPELLIRYENEEAVDDSQLPKDRFSAERLKGVDSTLKIQPAELGDSAVYLCASSTRLAGDYNEQFFGPGTRLTVL.

In its sample, this clone was seen a few times. The chain uses TRBV2 and TRBJ2-7, with D perhaps TRBD1 (7 bases). Deletions cut 5 bases from V and 0 bases from J, with 17 bases between. Germline V gene sequence: CDR1 SNHLY, CDR2 FYNNEI. The CDR3 spans 16 residues. The CDR3 DNA sequence: TGTGCCAGCAGTTACCGCCAGGGGGACTTCTCCTACGAGCAGTACTTC. Translation: CASSYRQGDFSYEQYF. Based on the CDR3 plus reference TRBV2 and TRBJ2-7, the full variable domain is EPEVTQTPSHQVTQMGQEVILRCVPISNHLYFYWYRQILGQKVEFLVSFYNNEISEKSEIFDDQFSVERPDGSNFTLKIRSTKLEDSAMYFCASSYRQGDFSYEQYFGPGTRLTVT.

The V and J genes are TRBV28 and TRBJ1-1; D may be TRBD1 (5 bases). The germline gives CDR1 MDHEN, CDR2 SYDVKM. This CDR3 contains 15 residues. Trimming removed 2 bases at V and 0 bases at J, with 10 bases between. The CDR3 DNA reads as TGTGCCAGCAGTTTAAAGGGGATCATGAACACTGAAGCTTTCTTT. Protein: CASSLKGIMNTEAFF.

The rearrangement uses TRBV5-4 and TRBJ2-7; 9 bases are shared with TRBD2. V trimming: 2 bases; J trimming: 7 bases; junction bases outside the gene matches: 7. CDR3 size: 14 residues. The V gene's germline CDR1 is SGHNT and CDR2 YYREEE (reference sequence). The CDR3 loop reads CASSFAGGPSEQYF. In DNA form, the CDR3 reads TGTGCCAGCAGCTTTGCGGGAGGGCCCAGTGAGCAGTACTTC.